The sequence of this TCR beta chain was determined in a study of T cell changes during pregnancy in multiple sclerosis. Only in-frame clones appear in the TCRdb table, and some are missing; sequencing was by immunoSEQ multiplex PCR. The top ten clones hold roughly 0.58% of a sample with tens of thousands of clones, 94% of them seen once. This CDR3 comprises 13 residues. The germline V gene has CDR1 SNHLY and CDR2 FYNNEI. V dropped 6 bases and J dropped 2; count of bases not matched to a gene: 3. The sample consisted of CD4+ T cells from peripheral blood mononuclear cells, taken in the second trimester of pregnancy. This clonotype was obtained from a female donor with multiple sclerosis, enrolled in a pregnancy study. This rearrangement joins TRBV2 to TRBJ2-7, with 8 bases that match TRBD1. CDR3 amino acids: CASRGQVPYEQYF. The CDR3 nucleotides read TGTGCCAGCAGGGGACAGGTCCCCTACGAGCAGTACTTC. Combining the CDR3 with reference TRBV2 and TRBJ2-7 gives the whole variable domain EPEVTQTPSHQVTQMGQEVILRCVPISNHLYFYWYRQILGQKVEFLVSFYNNEISEKSEIFDDQFSVERPDGSNFTLKIRSTKLEDSAMYFCASRGQVPYEQYFGPGTRLTVT.